Listed here are 14 T cell receptor beta chains from one sample, sequenced in a study of T cells after yellow fever vaccination. TCRdb used MiXCR to reprocess the 5' RACE reads, holding one entry per CDR3 protein. Among roughly 520,000 distinct CDR3 sequences, less than 25% were seen once, and the ten largest hold about a sixth. The sample here was PBMCs, taken 21 days after the first yellow fever vaccination. These TCRs come from a man between 18 and 35 years old who received the YFV17D yellow fever vaccine.

The V call is TRBV21-1, the J call TRBJ2-3; whether TRBD2, the table's D call, matches the DNA was not checked. TRBV21-1 is deemed a pseudogene. The CDR3 contains 15 residues. DNA for the CDR3: TGTGCCAGCAGCGTGGGGGGACAAGCAGGAGATACGCAGTATTTT. It encodes CASSVGGQAGDTQYF.

The chain recombines TRBV5-1 with TRBJ2-2; perhaps TRBD1 as D (5 bases). This CDR3 spans 16 amino acids. Germline assignment: CDR1 SGHRS and CDR2 YFSETQ. With 0 bases removed from V and 4 bases from J, the gap between germline ends came to 13 bases. The CDR3 here is CASSLGPRVITGELFF. In DNA form, the CDR3 reads TGCGCCAGCAGCTTGGGGCCCAGGGTAATCACCGGGGAGCTGTTTTTT.

This clonotype has only a few counts. J is TRBJ2-7 and V is TRBV7-8; 8 bases match TRBD1. Germline assignment: CDR1 SGHVS and CDR2 FQNEAQ. V shed 3 bases, J shed 2 bases, and the junction held 6 bases outside the gene matches. This CDR3 spans 15 amino acids. The DNA for the CDR3 is TGTGCCAGCAGCTTTGGGACAGGAGGAGCCTACGAGCAGTACGTC. Protein sequence: CASSFGTGGAYEQYV.

The chain links TRBV25-1 to TRBJ2-7; D assignment may be TRBD1 or TRBD2 (5 bases each). Trimming stripped 0 bases from V and 3 bases from J, with 9 bases between. Looked up from germline, CDR1 is MGHDK and CDR2 is SYGVNS. The CDR3 sequence is 14 residues long. The CDR3 reads CASSEYRAGYEQYF. For the CDR3, the DNA is TGTGCCAGCAGTGAATACAGGGCGGGCTACGAGCAGTACTTC.

This clonotype was counted a few times. This sequence joins TRBV10-3 and TRBJ2-7; 7 bases align to TRBD1. The CDR3 has 13 amino acids. CDR1 and CDR2 from the germline V gene are ENHRY and SYGVKD. Unmatched junction bases numbered 5, after V lost 7 bases and J lost 2 bases. CDR3 coding DNA: TGTGCCATCATGACAGGGAGTGCCTACGAGCAGTACTTC. Protein product: CAIMTGSAYEQYF.

This clonotype was observed at least ten times. This rearrangement joins TRBV20-1 to TRBJ1-1; maybe TRBD1 (5 bases). V was trimmed by 3 bases and J by 1 base, leaving 6 bases between them. The germline gives CDR1 DFQATT, CDR2 SNEGSKA (reference sequence). The CDR3 length is 12 residues. The CDR3 DNA reads TGCAGTGCTAGCACAGGGAACACTGAAGCTTTCTTT. Its translation: CSASTGNTEAFF.

This clonotype was picked up one time. The chain employs TRBV7-2 and TRBJ2-2; TRBD2 matches at 15 bases. With 4 bases clipped from V and 6 bases from J, the junction kept 6 bases outside the gene matches. Germline lookup yields CDR1 SGHTA and CDR2 FQGNSA. The CDR3 has 17 residues. CDR3 protein: CASSWTGTSGGSGELFF. The CDR3, as DNA: TGTGCCAGCAGCTGGACCGGGACTAGCGGGGGGTCCGGGGAGCTGTTTTTT.

The chain carries TRBV11-1 and TRBJ2-1; no definite D call. V was cut by 5 bases and J by 6 bases, with 14 bases left in between. The CDR3 runs 14 residues. Germline loops: CDR1 SGHAT, CDR2 FQDESV (reference sequence). This CDR3 is CASSPRPPGNEQFF. Here the CDR3 DNA reads TGTGCCAGCAGCCCCAGGCCCCCTGGCAATGAGCAGTTCTTC. Full variable domain (remainder filled in from reference TRBV11-1 and TRBJ2-1): EAEVAQSPRYKITEKSQAVAFWCDPISGHATLYWYRQILGQGPELLVQFQDESVVDDSQLPKDRFSAERLKGVDSTLKIQPAELGDSAMYLCASSPRPPGNEQFFGPGTRLTVL.

V and J are TRBV5-6 and TRBJ1-1; D is possibly TRBD1 (6 bases). The CDR3 extends over 14 amino acids. Germline V lookup: CDR1 SGHDT, CDR2 YYEEEE. Deletions cut 4 bases from V and 2 bases from J, with 12 bases between. This chain's CDR3 is CASSAWGLNTEAFF. CDR3 in DNA: TGTGCCAGCAGCGCCTGGGGGCTAAACACTGAAGCTTTCTTT.

This clonotype has just a few counts. The CDR3 is CASSLALAGETQYF. The CDR3 nucleotides read TGTGCCAGCAGCTTAGCGCTGGCGGGAGAGACCCAGTACTTC. V usage is TRBV7-2 and J usage is TRBJ2-5; tentatively, D is TRBD2 (5 bases). CDR3 length: 14 amino acids. Germline V CDR1 and CDR2: SGHTA, FQGNSA. V lost 0 bases to trimming and J lost 4 bases, with 9 bases between them.

The rearrangement links TRBV6-1 to TRBJ2-1, with 7 bases lining up with TRBD1. CDR3 length: 14 residues. Per germline, CDR1 MNHNS and CDR2 SASEGT. The V and J ends lost 6 bases and 5 bases, in that order; junction bases with no gene match: 7. The CDR3 bases are TGTGCCAGCAGGTCACAGGGGCCGAACAATGAGCAGTTCTTC. Its translation is CASRSQGPNNEQFF.

The chain links TRBV4-3 to TRBJ2-7; 8 nucleotides align to TRBD1. Unmatched junction bases numbered 5, after V lost 1 base and J lost 3 bases. Germline values: CDR1 LGHNA, CDR2 YSLEER. CDR3 length: 15 amino acids. CDR3 residues: CASSQVAGGNYEQYF. The CDR3 DNA follows: TGCGCCAGCAGCCAAGTGGCAGGGGGCAACTACGAGCAGTACTTC.

The genes are TRBV12-3 or TRBV12-4 and TRBJ1-1; no definite D call. V dropped 6 bases and J dropped 0 bases, with 8 bases sitting between them. This CDR3 contains 13 residues. Here the CDR3 reads CASRIQLNTEAFF. The CDR3 DNA reads as TGTGCCAGCAGGATACAGTTGAACACTGAAGCTTTCTTT.

The chain is built from TRBV6-1 and TRBJ1-5; tentatively, D is TRBD1 (5 bases). V lost 6 bases to trimming and J lost 0 bases, with 15 bases between them. The germline CDR1 and CDR2 sequences are MNHNS and SASEGT. The CDR3 contains 16 residues. CDR3 DNA sequence: TGTGCCAGCAGGGTATTGGGGGAATATAGCAATCAGCCCCAGCATTTT. Residues: CASRVLGEYSNQPQHF.